This TCR beta chain appears in the sequencing data of a study of blood T cell repertoires in COVID-19. There are 14 residues in the CDR3. The germline V gene encodes CDR1 ENHRY and CDR2 SYGVKD. Trimming cost V 6 bases and J 5 bases; bases outside gene matches: 4. Some clones are missing from TCRdb's copy, which holds only in-frame ones; the method was immunoSEQ multiplex PCR. The table has more than 300,000 clones, about 88% seen once. The chain carries TRBV10-3 and TRBJ1-1; 12 positions match TRBD1. The receptor comes from a woman in her 70s with COVID-19, enrolled during active disease. Sample: peripheral blood. The CDR3 bases are TGTGCCATCAGGGGACAGGGGGCGGGAACTGAAGCTTTCTTT. Protein sequence: CAIRGQGAGTEAFF.